This entry lists 8 T cell receptor beta chains sequenced from one sample in a study of blood T cell repertoires in COVID-19. The assay was immunoSEQ multiplex PCR, and TCRdb's table has in-frame clones only and misses some. The sample includes 200,000 to 300,000 clones, 88% of them seen just once. Sequencing used peripheral blood. The receptors originated from a woman aged 40 to 49 who had recovered from COVID-19.

The CDR3 is CASSPRGTGGGSTEAFF. In DNA form, the CDR3 reads TGTGCCAGCTCACCACGCGGGACAGGGGGAGGAAGCACTGAAGCTTTCTTT. The chain uses TRBV18 and TRBJ1-1; 11 positions agree with TRBD1. Per germline, CDR1 KGHSH and CDR2 LQKENI. The CDR3 runs 17 residues. V gave up 1 base and J gave up 4 bases; unmatched junction bases: 8.

This sequence joins TRBV11-3 and TRBJ2-3, with D perhaps TRBD2 (6 bases). With 3 bases removed from V and 2 bases from J, the gap between germline ends came to 12 bases. This CDR3 comprises 15 residues. CDR1 is SGHNT and CDR2 is YENEEA in the germline V gene. Here the CDR3 reads CASSLGGPYTDTQYF. The CDR3 nucleotides read TGTGCCAGCAGCTTGGGGGGTCCCTACACAGATACGCAGTATTTT.

The chain joins TRBV27 to TRBJ1-2; 8 bases fit TRBD1. V was pared by 5 bases and J by 2 bases, with 4 bases of the junction left unmatched. Germline V gene data show CDR1 as MNHEY and CDR2 as SMNVEV (reference sequence). The CDR3 is made up of 14 amino acids. CDR3 nucleotide sequence: TGTGCCAGCAGTGAACAGGGGGGAAACTATGGCTACACCTTC. Translating gives CASSEQGGNYGYTF.

The gene calls are TRBV5-6 and TRBJ1-3, with D uncertain. V was clipped by 4 bases and J by 0 bases, with 14 bases between them. The germline CDR1 and CDR2 sequences are SGHDT and YYEEEE. The CDR3 has 16 residues. CDR3 sequence (DNA): TGTGCCAGCAGCCTACCGACTTGGAGCTCTGGAAACACCATATATTTT. Its translation is CASSLPTWSSGNTIYF.

The rearrangement joins TRBV14 to TRBJ2-2; no reliable D call. With 1 base removed from V and 6 bases from J, the gap between germline ends came to 12 bases. This CDR3 has 15 amino acids. Germline CDR1 is SGHDN and CDR2 is FVKESK. The CDR3 nucleotides read TGTGCCAGCAGCCAAGTGGGCCCACCGGCCGGGGAGCTGTTTTTT. Encoded protein: CASSQVGPPAGELFF. Using reference TRBV14 and TRBJ2-2 for the parts outside the CDR3, the full variable domain is EAGVTQFPSHSVIEKGQTVTLRCDPISGHDNLYWYRRVMGKEIKFLLHFVKESKQDESGMPNNRFLAERTGGTYSTLKVQPAELEDSGVYFCASSQVGPPAGELFFGEGSRLTVL.

A single count supports this clone. The J gene is TRBJ2-7, the V gene TRBV6-6; TRBD2 matches 14 bases. The CDR3 spans 16 residues. CDR1 is MNHNY, CDR2 SVGAGI, per germline (reference sequence). Trimming removed 6 bases from V and 1 base from J; junction bases left unmatched: 5. CDR3 protein: CASSPRTSGRSYEQYF. The CDR3 coding sequence is TGTGCCAGCAGCCCCAGGACTAGCGGGAGGTCCTACGAGCAGTACTTC.

This clone came up a few times. The chain links TRBV19 to TRBJ1-5; tentatively, D is TRBD1 (6 bases). There are 13 residues in the CDR3. Germline V lookup: CDR1 LNHDA, CDR2 SQIVND (reference sequence). Trimming shortened V by 7 bases and J by 9 bases, and 16 bases separated the two germline ends. The DNA of the CDR3 is TGTGCCAGTACACAGGGCCCAGATTTGCCCCAGCATTTT. Translated, it gives CASTQGPDLPQHF.

The rearrangement links TRBV5-1 to TRBJ2-7, with 16 bases that match TRBD2. The CDR3 contains 19 residues. V lost 4 bases, J lost 6 bases, and 16 bases stayed unmatched. Germline V CDR1 and CDR2: SGHRS, YFSETQ. This CDR3 is CASSPGLAGGIGAPLEQYV. CDR3 coding DNA: TGCGCCAGCAGCCCGGGACTAGCGGGAGGGATCGGCGCGCCCCTCGAGCAGTACGTC.